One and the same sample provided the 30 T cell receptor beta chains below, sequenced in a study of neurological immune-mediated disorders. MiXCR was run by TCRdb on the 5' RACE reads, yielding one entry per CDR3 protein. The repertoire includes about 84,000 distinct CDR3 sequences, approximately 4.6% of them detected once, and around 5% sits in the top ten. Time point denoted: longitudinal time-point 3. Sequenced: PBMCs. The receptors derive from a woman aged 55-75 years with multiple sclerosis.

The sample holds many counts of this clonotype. CDR3 sequence reads: CASRRDGTVGEKLFF. The CDR3 DNA sequence: TGTGCCAGCAGGCGGGACGGGACAGTCGGTGAAAAACTGTTTTTT. The chain is built from TRBV9 and TRBJ1-4; TRBD1 matches 7 bases. The germline V gene has CDR1 SGDLS and CDR2 YYNGEE. J gave up 7 bases and V 5 bases, and 11 bases lay outside the gene matches. The CDR3 sequence is 15 residues long.

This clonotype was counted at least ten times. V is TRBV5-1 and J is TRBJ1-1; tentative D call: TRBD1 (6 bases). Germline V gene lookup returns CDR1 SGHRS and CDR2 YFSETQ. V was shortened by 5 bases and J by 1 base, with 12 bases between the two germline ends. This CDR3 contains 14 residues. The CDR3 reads CASRNTGQNTEAFF. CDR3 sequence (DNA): TGCGCCAGCAGAAACACGGGACAGAACACTGAAGCTTTCTTT.

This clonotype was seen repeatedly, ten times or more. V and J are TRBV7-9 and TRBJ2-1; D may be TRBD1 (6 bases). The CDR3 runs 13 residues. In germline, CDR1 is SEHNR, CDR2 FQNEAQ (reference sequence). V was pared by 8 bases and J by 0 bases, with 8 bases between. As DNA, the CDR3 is TGTGCCAGCGGGGGCCCCTCCTACAATGAGCAGTTCTTC. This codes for CASGGPSYNEQFF.

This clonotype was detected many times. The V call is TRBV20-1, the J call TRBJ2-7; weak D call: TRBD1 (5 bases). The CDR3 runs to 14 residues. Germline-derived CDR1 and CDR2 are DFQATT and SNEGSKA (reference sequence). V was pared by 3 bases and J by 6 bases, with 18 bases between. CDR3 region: CSASESGNAREQYF. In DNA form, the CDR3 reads TGCAGTGCTAGTGAGTCAGGGAATGCCCGCGAGCAGTACTTC.

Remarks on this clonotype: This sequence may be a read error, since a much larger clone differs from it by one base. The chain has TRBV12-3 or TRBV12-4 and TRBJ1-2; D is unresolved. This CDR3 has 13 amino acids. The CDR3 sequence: CSSSLLPYYGYTF. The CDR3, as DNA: TGTTCCAGCAGTTTGCTACCTTACTATGGCTACACCTTC.

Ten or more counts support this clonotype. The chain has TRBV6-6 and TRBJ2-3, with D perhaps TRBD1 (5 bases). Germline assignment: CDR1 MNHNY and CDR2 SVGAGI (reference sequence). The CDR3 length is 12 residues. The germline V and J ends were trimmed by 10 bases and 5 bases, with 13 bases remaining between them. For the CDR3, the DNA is TGTGCCACCAAAGCAGGGCAAGATACGCAGTATTTT. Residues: CATKAGQDTQYF.

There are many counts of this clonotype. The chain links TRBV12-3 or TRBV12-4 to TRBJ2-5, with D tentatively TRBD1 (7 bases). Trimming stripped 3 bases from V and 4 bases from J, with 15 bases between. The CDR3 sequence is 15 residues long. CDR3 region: CASSFRQGGGETQYF. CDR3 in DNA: TGTGCCAGCAGTTTCCGGCAGGGGGGAGGAGAGACCCAGTACTTC.

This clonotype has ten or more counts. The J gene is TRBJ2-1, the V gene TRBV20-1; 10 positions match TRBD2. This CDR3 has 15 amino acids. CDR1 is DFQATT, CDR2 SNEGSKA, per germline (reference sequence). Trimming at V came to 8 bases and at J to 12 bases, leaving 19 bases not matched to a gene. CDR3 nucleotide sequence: TGCAGTCCCGGGTCGTCCAGCGGGGGGGCTTGGGGGCAGTTCTTC. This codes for CSPGSSSGGAWGQFF.

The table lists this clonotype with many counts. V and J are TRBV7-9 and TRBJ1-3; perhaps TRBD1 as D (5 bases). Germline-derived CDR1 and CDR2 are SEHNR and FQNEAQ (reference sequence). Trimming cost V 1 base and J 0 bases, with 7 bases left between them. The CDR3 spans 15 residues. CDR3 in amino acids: CASSLGTSSGNTIYF. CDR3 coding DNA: TGTGCCAGCAGCTTAGGGACAAGCTCTGGAAACACCATATATTTT.

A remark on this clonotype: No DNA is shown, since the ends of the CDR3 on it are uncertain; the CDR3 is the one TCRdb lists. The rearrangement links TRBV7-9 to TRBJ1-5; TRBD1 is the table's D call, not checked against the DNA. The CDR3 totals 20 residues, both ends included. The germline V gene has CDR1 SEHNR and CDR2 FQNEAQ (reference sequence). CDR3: CASSFYICSSRTGDNQPQHF.

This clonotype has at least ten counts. The CDR3 DNA follows: TGCAGTGCTAGGTGGGGACAGGGAATAGACGAGCAGTACTTC. As protein: CSARWGQGIDEQYF. V usage is TRBV20-1 and J usage is TRBJ2-7, with 9 nucleotides matching TRBD1. Trimming at V came to 3 bases and at J to 5 bases, leaving 8 bases not matched to a gene. The CDR3 contains 14 residues. Germline V gene sequence: CDR1 DFQATT, CDR2 SNEGSKA (reference sequence).

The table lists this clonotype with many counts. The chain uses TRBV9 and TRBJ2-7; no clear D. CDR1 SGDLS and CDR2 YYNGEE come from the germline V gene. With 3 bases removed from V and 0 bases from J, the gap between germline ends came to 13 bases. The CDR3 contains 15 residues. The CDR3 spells CASSGGSLSSYEQYF. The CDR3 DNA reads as TGTGCCAGCAGCGGTGGCAGTCTAAGCTCCTACGAGCAGTACTTC.

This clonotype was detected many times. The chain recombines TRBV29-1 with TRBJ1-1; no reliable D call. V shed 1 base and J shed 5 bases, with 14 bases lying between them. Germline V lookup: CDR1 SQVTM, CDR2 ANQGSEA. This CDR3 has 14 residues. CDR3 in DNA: TGCAGCGTTGAAGGCGGGAGACGTGAGACTGAAGCTTTCTTT. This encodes CSVEGGRRETEAFF.

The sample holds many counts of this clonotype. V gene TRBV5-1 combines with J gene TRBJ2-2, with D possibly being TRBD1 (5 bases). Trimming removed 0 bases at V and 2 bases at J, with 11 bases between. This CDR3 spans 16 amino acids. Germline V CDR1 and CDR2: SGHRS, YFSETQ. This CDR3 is CASSLDAGPNTGELFF. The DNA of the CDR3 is TGCGCCAGCAGCTTGGATGCAGGGCCTAACACCGGGGAGCTGTTTTTT.

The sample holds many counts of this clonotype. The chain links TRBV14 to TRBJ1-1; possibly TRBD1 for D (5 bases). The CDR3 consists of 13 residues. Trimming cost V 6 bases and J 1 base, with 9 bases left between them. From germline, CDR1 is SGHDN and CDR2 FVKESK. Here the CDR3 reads CASSVGGNTEAFF. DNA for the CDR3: TGTGCCAGCAGTGTTGGGGGGAACACTGAAGCTTTCTTT. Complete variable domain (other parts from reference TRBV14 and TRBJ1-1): EAGVTQFPSHSVIEKGQTVTLRCDPISGHDNLYWYRRVMGKEIKFLLHFVKESKQDESGMPNNRFLAERTGGTYSTLKVQPAELEDSGVYFCASSVGGNTEAFFGQGTRLTVV.

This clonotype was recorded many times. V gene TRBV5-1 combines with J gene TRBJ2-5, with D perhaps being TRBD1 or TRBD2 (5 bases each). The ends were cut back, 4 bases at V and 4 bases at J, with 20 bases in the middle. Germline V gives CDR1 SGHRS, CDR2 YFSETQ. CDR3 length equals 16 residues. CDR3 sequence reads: CASSIGTAHEGETQYF. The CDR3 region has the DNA TGCGCCAGCAGCATAGGGACGGCGCACGAGGGAGAGACCCAGTACTTC.

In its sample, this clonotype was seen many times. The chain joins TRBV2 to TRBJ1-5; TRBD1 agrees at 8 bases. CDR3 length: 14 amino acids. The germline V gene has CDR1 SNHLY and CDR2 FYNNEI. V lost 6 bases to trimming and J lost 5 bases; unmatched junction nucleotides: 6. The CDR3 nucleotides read TGTGCCAGCAGCGGACAGGGCGGCTATCAGCCCCAGCATTTT. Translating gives CASSGQGGYQPQHF.

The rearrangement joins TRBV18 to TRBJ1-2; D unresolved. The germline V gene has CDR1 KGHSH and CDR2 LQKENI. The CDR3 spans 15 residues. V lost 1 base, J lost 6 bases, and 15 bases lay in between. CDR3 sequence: CASSPQDGWTDGYTF. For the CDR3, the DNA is TGTGCCAGCTCACCACAGGACGGTTGGACGGATGGCTACACCTTC.

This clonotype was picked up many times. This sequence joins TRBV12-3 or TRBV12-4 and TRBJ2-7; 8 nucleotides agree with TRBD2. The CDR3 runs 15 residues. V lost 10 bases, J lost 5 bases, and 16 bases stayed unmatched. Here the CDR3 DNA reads TGTGCCACCACCCCTCTGGGAGCGGGGGCCCACGAGCAGTACTTC. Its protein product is CATTPLGAGAHEQYF.

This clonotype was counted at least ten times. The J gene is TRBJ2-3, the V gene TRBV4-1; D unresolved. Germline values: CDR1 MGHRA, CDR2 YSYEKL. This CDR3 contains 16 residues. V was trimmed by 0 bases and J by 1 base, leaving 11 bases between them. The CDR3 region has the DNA TGCGCCAGCAGCCAAGATTGGGGAATTCGCACAGATACGCAGTATTTT. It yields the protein CASSQDWGIRTDTQYF.

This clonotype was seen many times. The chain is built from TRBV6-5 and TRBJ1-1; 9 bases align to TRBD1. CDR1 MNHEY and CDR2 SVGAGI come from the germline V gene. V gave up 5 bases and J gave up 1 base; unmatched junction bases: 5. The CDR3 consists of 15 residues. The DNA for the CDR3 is TGTGCCAGCAGTGACATGGGACAGGGGAACACTGAAGCTTTCTTT. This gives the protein CASSDMGQGNTEAFF.

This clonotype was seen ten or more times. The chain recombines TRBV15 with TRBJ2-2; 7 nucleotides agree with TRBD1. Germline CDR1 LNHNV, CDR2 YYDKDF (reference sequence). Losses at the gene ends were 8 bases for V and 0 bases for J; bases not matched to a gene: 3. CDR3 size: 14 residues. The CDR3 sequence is CATAGGPNTGELFF. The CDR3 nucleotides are TGTGCCACCGCAGGGGGACCGAACACCGGGGAGCTGTTTTTT.

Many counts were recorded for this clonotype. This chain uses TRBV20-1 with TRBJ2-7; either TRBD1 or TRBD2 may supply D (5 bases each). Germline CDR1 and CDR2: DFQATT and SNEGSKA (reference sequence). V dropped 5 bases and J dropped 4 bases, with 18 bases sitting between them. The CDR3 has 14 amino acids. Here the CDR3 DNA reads TGCAGTGCTCCTGCCGGGACCAGTGGGTACGAGCAGTACTTC. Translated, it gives CSAPAGTSGYEQYF.

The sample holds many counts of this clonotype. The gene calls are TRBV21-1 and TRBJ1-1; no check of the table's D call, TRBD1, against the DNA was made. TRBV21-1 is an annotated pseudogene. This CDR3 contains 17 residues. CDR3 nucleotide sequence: TGTGCCAGCAATTCCACACAGGGGGCGCCGGGTAAGACTGAAGCTTTCTTT. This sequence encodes CASNSTQGAPGKTEAFF.

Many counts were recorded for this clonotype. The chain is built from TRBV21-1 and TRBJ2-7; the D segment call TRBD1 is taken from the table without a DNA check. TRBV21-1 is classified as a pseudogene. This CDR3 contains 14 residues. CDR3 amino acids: CASSLSGGVFEQYF. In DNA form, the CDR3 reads TGTGCCAGCAGCCTTTCCGGGGGCGTCTTCGAGCAGTACTTC.

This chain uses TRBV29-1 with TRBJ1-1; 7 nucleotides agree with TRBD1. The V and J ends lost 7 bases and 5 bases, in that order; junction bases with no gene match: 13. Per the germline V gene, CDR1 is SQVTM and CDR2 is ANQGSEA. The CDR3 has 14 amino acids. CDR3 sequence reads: CSAGQLGTLTEAFF. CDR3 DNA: TGCAGCGCGGGACAGTTGGGGACCCTTACTGAAGCTTTCTTT.

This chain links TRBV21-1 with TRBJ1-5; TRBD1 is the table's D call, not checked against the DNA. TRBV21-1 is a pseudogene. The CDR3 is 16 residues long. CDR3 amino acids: CASSKVDREHNQPQHF. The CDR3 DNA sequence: TGTGCCAGCAGCAAAGTAGACAGGGAGCACAATCAGCCCCAGCATTTT.

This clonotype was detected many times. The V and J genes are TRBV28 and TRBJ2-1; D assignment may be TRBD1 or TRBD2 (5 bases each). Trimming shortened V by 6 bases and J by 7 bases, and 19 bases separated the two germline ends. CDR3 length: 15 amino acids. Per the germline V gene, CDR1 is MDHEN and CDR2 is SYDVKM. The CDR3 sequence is CASSLRGTRTNEQFF. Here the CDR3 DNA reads TGTGCCAGCAGCCTTAGAGGGACCCGTACGAATGAGCAGTTCTTC.

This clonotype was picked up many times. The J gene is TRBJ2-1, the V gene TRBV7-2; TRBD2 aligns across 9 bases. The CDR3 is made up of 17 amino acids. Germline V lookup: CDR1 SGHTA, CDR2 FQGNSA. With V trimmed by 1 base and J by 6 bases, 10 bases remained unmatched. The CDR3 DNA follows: TGTGCCAGCAGCTTAGAAGGCGGGGCGGGGGGGCTCAATGAGCAGTTCTTC. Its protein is CASSLEGGAGGLNEQFF.

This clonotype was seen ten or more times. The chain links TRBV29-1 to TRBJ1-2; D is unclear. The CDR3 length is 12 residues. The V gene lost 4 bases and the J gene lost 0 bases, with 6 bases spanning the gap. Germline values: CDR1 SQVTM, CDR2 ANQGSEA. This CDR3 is CSVGEANYGYTF. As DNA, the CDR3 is TGCAGCGTTGGGGAAGCTAACTATGGCTACACCTTC.